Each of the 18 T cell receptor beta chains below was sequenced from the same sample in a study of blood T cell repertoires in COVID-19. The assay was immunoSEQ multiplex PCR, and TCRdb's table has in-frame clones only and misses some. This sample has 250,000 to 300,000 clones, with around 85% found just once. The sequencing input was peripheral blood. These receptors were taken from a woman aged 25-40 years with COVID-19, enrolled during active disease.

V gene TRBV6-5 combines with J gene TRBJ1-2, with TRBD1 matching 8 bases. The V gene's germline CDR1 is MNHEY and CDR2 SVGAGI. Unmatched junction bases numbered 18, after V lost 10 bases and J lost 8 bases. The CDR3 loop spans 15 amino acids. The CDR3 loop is CATARAKQGVYGYTF. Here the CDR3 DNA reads TGTGCCACCGCTCGCGCTAAACAGGGGGTTTACGGCTACACCTTC.

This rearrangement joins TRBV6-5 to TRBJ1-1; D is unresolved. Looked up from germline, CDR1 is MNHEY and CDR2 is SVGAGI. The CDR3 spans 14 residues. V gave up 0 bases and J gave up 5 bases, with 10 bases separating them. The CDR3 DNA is TGTGCCAGCAGTTACTCGGGAGGGCGGACTGAAGCTTTCTTT. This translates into CASSYSGGRTEAFF.

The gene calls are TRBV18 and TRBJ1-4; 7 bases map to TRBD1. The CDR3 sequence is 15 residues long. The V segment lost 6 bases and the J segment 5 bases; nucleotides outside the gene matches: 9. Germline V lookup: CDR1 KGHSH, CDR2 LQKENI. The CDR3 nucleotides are TGTGCCAGCTCCCACGGTCGACAGGGCAATGAAAAACTGTTTTTT. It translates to CASSHGRQGNEKLFF. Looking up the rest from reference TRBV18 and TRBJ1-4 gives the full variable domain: NAGVMQNPRHLVRRRGQEARLRCSPMKGHSHVYWYRQLPEEGLKFMVYLQKENIIDESGMPKERFSAEFPKEGPSILRIQQVVRGDSAAYFCASSHGRQGNEKLFFGSGTQLSVL.

The CDR3 DNA reads as TGTGCCAGTAGTGTTATCGGGGGGGCCGGCAATGAGCAGTTCTTC. Translation gives CASSVIGGAGNEQFF. V and J are TRBV19 and TRBJ2-1; 8 nucleotides match TRBD2. The CDR3 has 15 residues. Germline assignment: CDR1 LNHDA and CDR2 SQIVND (reference sequence). V gave up 5 bases and J gave up 6 bases; unmatched junction bases: 9. The entire variable domain, with the rest obtained from reference TRBV19 and TRBJ2-1, is as follows: DGGITQSPKYLFRKEGQNVTLSCEQNLNHDAMYWYRQDPGQGLRLIYYSQIVNDFQKGDIAEGYSVSREKKESFPLTVTSAQKNPTAFYLCASSVIGGAGNEQFFGPGTRLTVL.

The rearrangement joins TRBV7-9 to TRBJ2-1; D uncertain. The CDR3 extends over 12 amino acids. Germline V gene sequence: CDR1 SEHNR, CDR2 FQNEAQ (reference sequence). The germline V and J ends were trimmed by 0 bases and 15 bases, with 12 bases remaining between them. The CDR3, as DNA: TGTGCCAGCAGCTTAGCCTCCGACGGCGGGTTCTTC. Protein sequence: CASSLASDGGFF.

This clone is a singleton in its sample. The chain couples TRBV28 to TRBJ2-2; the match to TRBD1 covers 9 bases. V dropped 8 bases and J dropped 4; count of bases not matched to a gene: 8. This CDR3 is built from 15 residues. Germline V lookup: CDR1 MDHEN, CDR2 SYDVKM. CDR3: CASVPGQGPTGELFF. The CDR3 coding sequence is TGTGCCAGCGTACCGGGACAGGGTCCCACCGGGGAGCTGTTTTTT.

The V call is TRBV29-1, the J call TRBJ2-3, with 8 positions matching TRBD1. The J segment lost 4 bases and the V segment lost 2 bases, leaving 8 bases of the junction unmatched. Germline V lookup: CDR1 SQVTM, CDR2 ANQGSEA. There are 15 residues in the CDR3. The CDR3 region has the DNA TGCAGCGTTGAACCTCGGACAGGGTCAGCAGATACGCAGTATTTT. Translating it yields CSVEPRTGSADTQYF.

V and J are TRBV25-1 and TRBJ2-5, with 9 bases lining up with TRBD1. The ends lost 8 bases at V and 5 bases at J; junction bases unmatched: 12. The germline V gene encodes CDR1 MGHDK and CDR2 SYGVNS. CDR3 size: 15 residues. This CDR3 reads CASGSTGGIGETQYF. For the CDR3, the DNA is TGTGCCAGCGGATCGACAGGGGGTATAGGGGAGACCCAGTACTTC.

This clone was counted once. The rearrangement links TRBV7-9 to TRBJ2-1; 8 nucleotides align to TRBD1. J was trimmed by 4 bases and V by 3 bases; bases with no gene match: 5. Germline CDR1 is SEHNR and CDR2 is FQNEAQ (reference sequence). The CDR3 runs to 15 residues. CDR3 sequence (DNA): TGTGCCAGCAGCTTTATGCAGGGGGCGTACAATGAGCAGTTCTTC. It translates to CASSFMQGAYNEQFF.

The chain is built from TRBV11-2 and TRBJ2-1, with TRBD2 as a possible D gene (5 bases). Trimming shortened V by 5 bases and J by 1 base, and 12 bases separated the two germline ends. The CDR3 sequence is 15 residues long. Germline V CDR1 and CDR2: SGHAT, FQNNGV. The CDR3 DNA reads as TGTGCCAGCAGCATTTGGACGGGGTCCTACAATGAGCAGTTCTTC. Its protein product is CASSIWTGSYNEQFF.

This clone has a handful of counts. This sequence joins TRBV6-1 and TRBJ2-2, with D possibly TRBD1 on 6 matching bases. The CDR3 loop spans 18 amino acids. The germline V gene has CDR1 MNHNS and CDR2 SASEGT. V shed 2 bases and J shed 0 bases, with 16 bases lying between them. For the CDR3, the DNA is TGTGCCAGCAGTGAAAACGGCAGGGGCCCCGCGAACACCGGGGAGCTGTTTTTT. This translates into CASSENGRGPANTGELFF.

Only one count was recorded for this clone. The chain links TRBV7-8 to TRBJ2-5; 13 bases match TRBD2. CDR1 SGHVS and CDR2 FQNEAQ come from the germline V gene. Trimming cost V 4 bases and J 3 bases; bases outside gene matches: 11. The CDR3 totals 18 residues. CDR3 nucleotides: TGTGCCAGCAGCTCCAAACTAGCGGGGGGGCCGTTGGAAGAGACCCAGTACTTC. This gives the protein CASSSKLAGGPLEETQYF.

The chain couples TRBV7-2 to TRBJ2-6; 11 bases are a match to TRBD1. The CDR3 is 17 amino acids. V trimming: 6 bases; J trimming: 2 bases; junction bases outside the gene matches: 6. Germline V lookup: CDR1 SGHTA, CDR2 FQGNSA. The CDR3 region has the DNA TGTGCCAGCAGTCTGGGGACAGGGGGAGCTGGGGCCAACGTCCTGACTTTC. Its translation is CASSLGTGGAGANVLTF. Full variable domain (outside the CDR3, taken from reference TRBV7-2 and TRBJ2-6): GAGVSQSPSNKVTEKGKDVELRCDPISGHTALYWYRQSLGQGLEFLIYFQGNSAPDKSGLPSDRFSAERTGGSVSTLTIQRTQQEDSAVYLCASSLGTGGAGANVLTFGAGSRLTVL.

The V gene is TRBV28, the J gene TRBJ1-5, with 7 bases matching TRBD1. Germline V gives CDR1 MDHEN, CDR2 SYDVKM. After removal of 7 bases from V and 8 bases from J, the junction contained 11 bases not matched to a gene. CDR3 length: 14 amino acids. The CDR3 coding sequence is TGTGCCAGCACCCTGGGACAGCCCAGGGAGCCCCAGCATTTT. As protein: CASTLGQPREPQHF.

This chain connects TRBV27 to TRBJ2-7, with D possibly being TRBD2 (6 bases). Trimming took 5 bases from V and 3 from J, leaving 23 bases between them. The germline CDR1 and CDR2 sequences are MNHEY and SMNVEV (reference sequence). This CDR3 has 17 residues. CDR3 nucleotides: TGTGCCAGCAGTCGACGCACACCGGGACGGGGAGGCTACGAGCAGTACTTC. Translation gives CASSRRTPGRGGYEQYF.

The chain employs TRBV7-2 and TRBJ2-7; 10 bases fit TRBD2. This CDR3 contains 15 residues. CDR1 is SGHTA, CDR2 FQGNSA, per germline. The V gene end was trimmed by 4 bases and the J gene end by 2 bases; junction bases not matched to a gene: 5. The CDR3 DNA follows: TGTGCCAGCAGCTACATAGCGGGGGGCGCCTACGAGCAGTACTTC. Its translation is CASSYIAGGAYEQYF.

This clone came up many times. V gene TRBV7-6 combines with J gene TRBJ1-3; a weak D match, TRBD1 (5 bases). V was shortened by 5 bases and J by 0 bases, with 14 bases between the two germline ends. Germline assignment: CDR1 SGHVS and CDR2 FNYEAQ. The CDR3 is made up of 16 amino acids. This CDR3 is CASSHPGLDSGNTIYF. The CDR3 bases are TGTGCCAGCAGCCACCCGGGACTTGACTCTGGAAACACCATATATTTT.

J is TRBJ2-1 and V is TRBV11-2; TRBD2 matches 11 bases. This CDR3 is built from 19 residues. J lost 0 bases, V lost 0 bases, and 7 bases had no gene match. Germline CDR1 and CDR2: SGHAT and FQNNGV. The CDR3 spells CASSLDRASGRSSYNEQFF. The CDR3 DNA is TGTGCCAGCAGCTTAGATCGGGCTAGCGGGAGGAGCTCCTACAATGAGCAGTTCTTC.